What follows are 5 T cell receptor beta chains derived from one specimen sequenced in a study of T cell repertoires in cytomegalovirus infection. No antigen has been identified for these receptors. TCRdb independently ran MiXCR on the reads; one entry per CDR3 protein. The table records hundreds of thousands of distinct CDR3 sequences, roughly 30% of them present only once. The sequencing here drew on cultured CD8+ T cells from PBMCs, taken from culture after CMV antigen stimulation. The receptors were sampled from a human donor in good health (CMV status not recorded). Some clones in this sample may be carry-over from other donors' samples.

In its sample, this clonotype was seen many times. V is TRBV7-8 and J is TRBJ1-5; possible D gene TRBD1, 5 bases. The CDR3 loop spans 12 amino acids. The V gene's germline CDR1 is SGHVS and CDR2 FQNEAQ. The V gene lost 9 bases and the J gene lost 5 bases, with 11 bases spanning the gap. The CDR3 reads CASTTGDQPQHF. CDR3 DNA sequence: TGTGCCAGTACGACGGGGGATCAGCCCCAGCATTTT.

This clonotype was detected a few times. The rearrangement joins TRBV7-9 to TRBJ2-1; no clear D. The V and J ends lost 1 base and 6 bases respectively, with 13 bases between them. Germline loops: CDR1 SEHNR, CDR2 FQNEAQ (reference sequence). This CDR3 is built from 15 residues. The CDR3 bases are TGTGCCAGCAGCTTAGTAGCTAGGCTCCCCAATGAGCAGTTCTTC. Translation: CASSLVARLPNEQFF.

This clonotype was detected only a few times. The chain's CDR3 is CASSHGQRWTEAFF. As DNA, the CDR3 is TGTGCCAGCAGTCACGGACAGCGATGGACTGAAGCTTTCTTT. This sequence joins TRBV27 and TRBJ1-1, with D maybe TRBD1 (6 bases). V was shortened by 5 bases and J by 5 bases, with 15 bases between the two germline ends. The CDR3 totals 14 residues. Germline CDR1 and CDR2: MNHEY and SMNVEV (reference sequence).

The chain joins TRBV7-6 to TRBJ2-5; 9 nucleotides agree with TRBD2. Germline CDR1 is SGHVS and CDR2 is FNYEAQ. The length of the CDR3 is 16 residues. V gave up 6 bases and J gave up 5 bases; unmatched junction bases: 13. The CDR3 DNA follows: TGTGCCAGCAGAAGTCTGGAGCGGGGGGCCGGGGAGACCCAGTACTTC. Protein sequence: CASRSLERGAGETQYF.

Here the CDR3 reads CATPNAPVHGYTF. DNA for the CDR3: TGTGCCACCCCGAACGCCCCCGTCCATGGCTACACCTTC. This rearrangement joins TRBV2 to TRBJ1-2; D is unresolved. Looked up from germline, CDR1 is SNHLY and CDR2 is FYNNEI. V was cut by 10 bases and J by 6 bases, with 18 bases left in between. The CDR3 totals 13 residues.